This T cell receptor beta chain was captured in a study of Ad26.COV2.S vaccination and SARS-CoV-2 variants. Study-wide results and caveats: Comparable non-spike TCR breadth was observed in vaccine and placebo recipients. Total T cell responses may have been underestimated by the TCR breadth and depth analyses. Those who received the vaccine showed greater spike-specific TCR breadth than those given placebo.

A note on this clone: The antigen is unknown.

The length of the CDR3 is 15 residues. The germline V gene encodes CDR1 SGHTA and CDR2 FQGNSA. V was trimmed by 2 bases and J by 3 bases, leaving 13 bases between them. Here immunoSEQ multiplex PCR was the method, and the copy in TCRdb shows in-frame clones only, minus some. The table has about 350,000 clones, roughly 94% seen once. The rearrangement uses TRBV7-2 and TRBJ1-1; possible D gene TRBD1, 5 bases. The input for sequencing was peripheral blood, taken after recovery from COVID-19. The sequence was collected from a human donor who had recovered from COVID-19. CDR3 DNA: TGTGCCAGCAGCTTATGGGACGTCGGCTACACTGAAGCTTTCTTT. This gives the protein CASSLWDVGYTEAFF.